This entry lists 19 T cell receptor beta chains sequenced from one sample in a study of cytomegalovirus exposure and HLA in healthy donors (dated by TCRdb to about 2017). The library was made by the immunoSEQ multiplex PCR assay. A mixture of 60 forward primers for TCR Vbeta segments and 13 reverse primers for TCR Jbeta segments was used in the multiplex PCR. In TCRdb, the immuneACCESS table is reduced to in-frame sequences with V and J assigned. These tables do not hold every clone; where another copy was compared, an unresolved V gene accounts for under half, and the others remain unexplained. This sample holds 80,000 or so clones; roughly four fifths were observed only once. The top ten clones comprise 4% to 5.5% of the sample. The specimen sequenced was PBMCs. The origin of the receptors is a man aged 35-49 years in good health and CMV-seronegative.

This rearrangement joins TRBV4-2 to TRBJ1-3; possibly TRBD1 for D (5 bases). In germline, CDR1 is LGHNA, CDR2 YNFKEQ. V gave up 0 bases and J gave up 0 bases, with 9 bases separating them. This CDR3 has 16 amino acids. As DNA, the CDR3 is TGTGCCAGCAGCCAAGAAACGGGACTCTCTGGAAACACCATATATTTT. Protein product: CASSQETGLSGNTIYF.

This clone was seen a handful of times. The J gene is TRBJ2-2, the V gene TRBV25-1; 9 positions agree with TRBD1. J lost 2 bases, V lost 4 bases, and 8 bases had no gene match. The CDR3 is 17 amino acids. Germline V lookup: CDR1 MGHDK, CDR2 SYGVNS. DNA for the CDR3: TGTGCCAGCAGTGGTCCCCGGGACAGGGTTAACACCGGGGAGCTGTTTTTT. Its translation is CASSGPRDRVNTGELFF.

The chain joins TRBV4-2 to TRBJ2-1; possible D gene TRBD2, 5 bases. Germline CDR1 and CDR2: LGHNA and YNFKEQ. The CDR3 totals 17 residues. Trimming shortened V by 0 bases and J by 4 bases, and 16 bases separated the two germline ends. The CDR3 region has the DNA TGTGCCAGCAGCCAAGATCCGAGCGGACGGATATACAATGAGCAGTTCTTC. Its protein product is CASSQDPSGRIYNEQFF.

The V call is TRBV27, the J call TRBJ2-1; 7 nucleotides agree with TRBD2. This CDR3 is built from 15 residues. In germline, CDR1 is MNHEY, CDR2 SMNVEV (reference sequence). With V trimmed by 6 bases and J by 8 bases, 13 bases remained unmatched. The CDR3 spells CASRLTSRVVDEQFF. In DNA form, the CDR3 reads TGTGCCAGCAGACTGACTAGCAGGGTTGTAGATGAGCAGTTCTTC.

The gene calls are TRBV5-1 and TRBJ1-5; 11 bases agree with TRBD1. Germline CDR1 and CDR2: SGHRS and YFSETQ. This CDR3 contains 18 residues. Trimming at V came to 0 bases and at J to 0 bases, leaving 5 bases not matched to a gene. DNA of the CDR3: TGCGCCAGCAGCTTGGGGACAGGGGGCGGGGGTAGCAATCAGCCCCAGCATTTT. Protein product: CASSLGTGGGGSNQPQHF.

This rearrangement joins TRBV18 to TRBJ1-1; possibly TRBD1 for D (5 bases). V was clipped by 2 bases and J by 8 bases, with 12 bases between them. This CDR3 has 13 residues. Germline CDR1 KGHSH, CDR2 LQKENI. The CDR3 DNA is TGTGCCAGCTCACCAAGCCCAGGGTTGGAAGCTTTCTTT. This gives the protein CASSPSPGLEAFF.

J is TRBJ2-5 and V is TRBV29-1; 8 bases align to TRBD1. The better agreement between TRBJ2-7 and the DNA end casts doubt on the J call. CDR3 length equals 12 residues. In germline, CDR1 is SQVTM, CDR2 ANQGSEA. The CDR3 sequence is CSAGDRSYEQYF. In nucleotides, the CDR3 is TGCAGCGCAGGGGACAGGTCCTACGAGCAGTACTTC.

The chain carries TRBV7-8 and TRBJ2-7; a weak D match, TRBD1 (6 bases). Trimming stripped 2 bases from V and 7 bases from J, with 9 bases between. The CDR3 has 12 residues. The germline V gene encodes CDR1 SGHVS and CDR2 FQNEAQ. The CDR3 loop reads CASSLQGWEQYF. The CDR3 DNA is TGTGCCAGCAGCTTACAGGGGTGGGAGCAGTACTTC.

The rearrangement joins TRBV7-8 to TRBJ1-2; weak D call: TRBD1 (6 bases). V lost 1 base, J lost 0 bases, and 9 bases lay in between. Germline V gene lookup returns CDR1 SGHVS and CDR2 FQNEAQ. The CDR3 has 15 residues. The CDR3 loop reads CASSLGPGANYGYTF. DNA for the CDR3: TGTGCCAGCAGCTTAGGTCCAGGGGCTAACTATGGCTACACCTTC.

The chain combines TRBV6-5 with TRBJ1-2; D might be TRBD1 (6 bases). The CDR3 runs to 15 residues. Germline V gene data show CDR1 as MNHEY and CDR2 as SVGAGI. V shed 0 bases and J shed 8 bases, with 16 bases lying between them. CDR3 amino acids: CASSYSGRGSIGYTF. CDR3 bases: TGTGCCAGCAGTTACTCGGGCAGGGGCTCTATAGGCTACACCTTC.

The chain has TRBV2 and TRBJ1-2, with D perhaps TRBD1 (5 bases). The germline CDR1 and CDR2 sequences are SNHLY and FYNNEI. V was shortened by 0 bases and J by 7 bases, with 9 bases between the two germline ends. There are 13 residues in the CDR3. The CDR3 sequence: CASSEAVQGGYTF. The DNA of the CDR3 is TGTGCCAGCAGTGAAGCCGTCCAGGGTGGCTACACCTTC.

The chain combines TRBV13 with TRBJ2-1; TRBD1 agrees at 10 bases. The CDR3 length is 14 residues. Germline CDR1 reads PRHDT; CDR2 reads FYEKMQ (reference sequence). Trimming at V came to 4 bases and at J to 10 bases, leaving 7 bases not matched to a gene. CDR3: CASSSPGTGEEQFF. As DNA, the CDR3 is TGTGCCAGCAGCTCGCCCGGGACAGGGGAAGAGCAGTTCTTC. The full variable domain, completed using reference TRBV13 and TRBJ2-1, is AAGVIQSPRHLIKEKRETATLKCYPIPRHDTVYWYQQGPGQDPQFLISFYEKMQSDKGSIPDRFSAQQFSDYHSELNMSSLELGDSALYFCASSSPGTGEEQFFGPGTRLTVL.

This clone was observed a single time. The chain employs TRBV19 and TRBJ2-3; TRBD2 agrees at 10 bases. The germline V gene encodes CDR1 LNHDA and CDR2 SQIVND (reference sequence). After removal of 1 base from V and 4 bases from J, the junction contained 8 bases not matched to a gene. CDR3 length equals 17 residues. The DNA of the CDR3 is TGTGCCAGTAGTATAGGATCTAGCGGGAGTCGCCCAGATACGCAGTATTTT. As protein: CASSIGSSGSRPDTQYF.

This clone was seen once. For the CDR3, the DNA is TGTGCCAGCAGCCCAGGGCAGGGGGGTTCGGGCTACACCTTC. This gives the protein CASSPGQGGSGYTF. J is TRBJ1-2 and V is TRBV28, with 7 bases lining up with TRBD1. The germline gives CDR1 MDHEN, CDR2 SYDVKM. This CDR3 is 14 amino acids long. V shed 6 bases, J shed 8 bases, and the junction held 12 bases outside the gene matches.

This clone came up once. The chain employs TRBV19 and TRBJ2-3; D is uncertain. Germline V gives CDR1 LNHDA, CDR2 SQIVND (reference sequence). This CDR3 is 14 amino acids long. Trimming removed 3 bases at V and 4 bases at J, with 11 bases between. The CDR3 bases are TGTGCCAGTAGTATTCTAGATTCGGCAGATACGCAGTATTTT. This codes for CASSILDSADTQYF.

The chain recombines TRBV28 with TRBJ1-1; possible D gene TRBD1, 5 bases. The CDR3 sequence is 11 residues long. Trimming took off 6 bases at V and 8 bases at J, with 10 bases between the two ends. Germline V gives CDR1 MDHEN, CDR2 SYDVKM. The chain's CDR3 is CASRHDREAFF. CDR3 sequence (DNA): TGTGCCAGCAGACATGACAGAGAAGCTTTCTTT.

The chain recombines TRBV5-4 with TRBJ2-5; TRBD2 might be the D (5 bases). The CDR3 consists of 12 residues. CDR1 is SGHNT, CDR2 YYREEE, per germline (reference sequence). Trimming left V 5 bases short and J 5 bases short, with 10 bases between. The CDR3 region has the DNA TGTGCCAGCAGGAACCGCGGGGAGACCCAGTACTTC. This gives the protein CASRNRGETQYF.

This clone appeared a single time. The chain is built from TRBV7-9 and TRBJ2-1; the match to TRBD2 covers 9 bases. Unmatched junction bases numbered 12, after V lost 1 base and J lost 5 bases. CDR1 and CDR2 (germline): SEHNR, FQNEAQ (reference sequence). The CDR3 runs to 18 residues. CDR3 sequence (DNA): TGTGCCAGCAGCTTAGTGACCGGGCGGGAGGGCCTGCACAATGAGCAGTTCTTC. Protein product: CASSLVTGREGLHNEQFF.

Here the CDR3 reads CASSHRQGAYQPQHF. In DNA form, the CDR3 reads TGCGCCAGCAGCCACCGACAGGGGGCGTATCAGCCCCAGCATTTT. The genes are TRBV4-1 and TRBJ1-5; TRBD1 agrees at 10 bases. Germline loops: CDR1 MGHRA, CDR2 YSYEKL. The CDR3 totals 15 residues. Trimming removed 3 bases from V and 5 bases from J; junction bases left unmatched: 4.